This paragraph covers one T cell receptor (beta chain) sequence. Its cognate antigen is unknown. The CDR3 consists of 12 residues. Trimming took 4 bases from V and 8 from J, leaving 8 bases between them. CDR1 and CDR2 (germline): WNHNN, SYGVQD (reference sequence). Libraries were prepared by immunoSEQ multiplex PCR; TCRdb keeps only in-frame clonotypes and omits some of them. The sample carries some 650,000 clones, less than 98% recorded once. This sample stems from a study of shared clonotypes between healthy human individuals. Turning to the study itself: CD8 memory received one plate per donor, CD8 naive two, CD4 memory three and CD4 naive three. Whole-study findings and limits: Some naive CD4 clonotypes, around 4.9%, turned up in common across several donors.

Recent acute infections and vaccinations were absent in the healthy HIV-negative adult donors. The rearrangement joins TRBV10-1 to TRBJ2-2, with D hard to call. The clonotype comes from a woman aged 25 to 39 in good health. Material for sequencing was naive CD4+ T cells sorted from blood. Sample subset: CD45RA+ positively selected. Here the CDR3 DNA reads TGCGCCAGCAGTGTACGTCTGGGGGAGCTGTTTTTT. It yields the protein CASSVRLGELFF.